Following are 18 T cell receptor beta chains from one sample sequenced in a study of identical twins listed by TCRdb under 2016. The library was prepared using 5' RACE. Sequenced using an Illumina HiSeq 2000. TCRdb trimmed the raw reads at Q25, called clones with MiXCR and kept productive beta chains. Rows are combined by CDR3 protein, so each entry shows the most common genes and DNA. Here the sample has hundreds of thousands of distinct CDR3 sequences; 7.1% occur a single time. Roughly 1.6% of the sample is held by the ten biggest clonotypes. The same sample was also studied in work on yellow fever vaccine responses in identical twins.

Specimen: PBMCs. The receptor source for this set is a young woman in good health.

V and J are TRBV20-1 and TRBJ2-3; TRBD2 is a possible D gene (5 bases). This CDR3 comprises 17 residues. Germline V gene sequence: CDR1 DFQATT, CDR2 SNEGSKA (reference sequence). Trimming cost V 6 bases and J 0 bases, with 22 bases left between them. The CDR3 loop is CSAQDPTSPTSTDTQYF. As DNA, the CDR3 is TGCAGTGCCCAGGACCCCACTAGTCCGACTAGCACAGATACGCAGTATTTT.

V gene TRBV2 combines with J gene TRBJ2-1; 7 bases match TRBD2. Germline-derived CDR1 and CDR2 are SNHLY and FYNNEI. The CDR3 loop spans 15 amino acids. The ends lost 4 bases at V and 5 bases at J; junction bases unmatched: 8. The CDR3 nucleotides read TGTGCCAGCAGTGTTGAGAGCGGGAACAACAATGAGCAGTTCTTC. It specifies CASSVESGNNNEQFF.

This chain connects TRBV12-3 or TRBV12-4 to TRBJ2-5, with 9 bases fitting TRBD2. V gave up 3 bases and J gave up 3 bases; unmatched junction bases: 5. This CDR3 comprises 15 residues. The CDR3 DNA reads TGTGCCAGCAGTTTTTTATCTAGCGGGGAAGAGACCCAGTACTTC. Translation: CASSFLSSGEETQYF.

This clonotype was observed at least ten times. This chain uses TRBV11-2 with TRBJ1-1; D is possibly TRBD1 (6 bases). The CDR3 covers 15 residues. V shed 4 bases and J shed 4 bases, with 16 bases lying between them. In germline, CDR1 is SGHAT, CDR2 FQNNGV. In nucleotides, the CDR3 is TGTGCCAGCAGCTCTTCGGACAGCGGCGGCACTGAAGCTTTCTTT. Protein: CASSSSDSGGTEAFF.

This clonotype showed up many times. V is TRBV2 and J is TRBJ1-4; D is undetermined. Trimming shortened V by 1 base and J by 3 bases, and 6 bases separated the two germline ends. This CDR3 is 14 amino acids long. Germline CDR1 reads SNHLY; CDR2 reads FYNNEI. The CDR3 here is CASSEGRPNEKLFF. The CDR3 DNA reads TGTGCCAGCAGTGAAGGGCGGCCTAATGAAAAACTGTTTTTT.

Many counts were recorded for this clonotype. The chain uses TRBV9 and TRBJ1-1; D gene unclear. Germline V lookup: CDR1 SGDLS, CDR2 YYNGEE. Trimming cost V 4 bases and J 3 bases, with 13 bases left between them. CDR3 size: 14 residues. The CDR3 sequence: CASSLTGGDTEAFF. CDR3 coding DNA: TGTGCCAGCAGCTTGACCGGCGGGGACACTGAAGCTTTCTTT.

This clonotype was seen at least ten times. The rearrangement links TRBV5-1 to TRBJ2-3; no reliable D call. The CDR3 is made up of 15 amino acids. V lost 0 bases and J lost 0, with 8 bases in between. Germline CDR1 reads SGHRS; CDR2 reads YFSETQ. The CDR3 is CASSLGAASTDTQYF. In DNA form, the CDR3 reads TGCGCCAGCAGCTTGGGGGCGGCGAGCACAGATACGCAGTATTTT.

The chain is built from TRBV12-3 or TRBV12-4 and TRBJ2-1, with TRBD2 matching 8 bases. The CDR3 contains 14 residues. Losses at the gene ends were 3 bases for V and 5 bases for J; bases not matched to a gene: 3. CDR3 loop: CASSFGGGDNEQFF. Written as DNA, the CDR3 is TGTGCCAGCAGTTTCGGGGGGGGGGACAATGAGCAGTTCTTC.

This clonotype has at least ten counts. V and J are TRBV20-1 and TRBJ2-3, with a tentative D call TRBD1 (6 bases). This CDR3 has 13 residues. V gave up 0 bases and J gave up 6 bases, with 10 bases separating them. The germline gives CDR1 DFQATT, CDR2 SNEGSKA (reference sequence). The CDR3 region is CSARETGKDTQYF. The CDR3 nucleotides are TGCAGTGCTAGAGAAACAGGGAAGGATACGCAGTATTTT.

CDR3 DNA sequence: TGTGCCAGCTCACCGATGGGGGATGGCTACACCTTC. Protein product: CASSPMGDGYTF. V and J are TRBV18 and TRBJ1-2, with D perhaps TRBD1 (5 bases). Germline-derived CDR1 and CDR2 are KGHSH and LQKENI. This CDR3 spans 12 amino acids. Trimming left V 3 bases short and J 6 bases short, with 8 bases between.

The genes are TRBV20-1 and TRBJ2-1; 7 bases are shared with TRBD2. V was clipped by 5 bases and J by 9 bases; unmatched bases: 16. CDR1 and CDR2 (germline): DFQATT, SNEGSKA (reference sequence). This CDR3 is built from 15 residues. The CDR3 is CSARGLGASPTEQFF. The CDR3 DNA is TGCAGTGCTCGAGGACTAGGAGCCTCGCCGACTGAGCAGTTCTTC.

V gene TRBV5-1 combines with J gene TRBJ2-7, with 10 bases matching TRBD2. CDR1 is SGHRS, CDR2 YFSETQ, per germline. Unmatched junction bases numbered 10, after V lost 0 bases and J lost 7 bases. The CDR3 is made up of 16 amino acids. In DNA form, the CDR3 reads TGCGCCAGCAGCTTGGAGACTAGCGGGTGGGGGCAAGAGCAGTACTTC. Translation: CASSLETSGWGQEQYF. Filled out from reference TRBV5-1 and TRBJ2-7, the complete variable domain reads KAGVTQTPRYLIKTRGQQVTLSCSPISGHRSVSWYQQTPGQGLQFLFEYFSETQRNKGNFPGRFSGRQFSNSRSEMNVSTLELGDSALYLCASSLETSGWGQEQYFGPGTRLTVT.

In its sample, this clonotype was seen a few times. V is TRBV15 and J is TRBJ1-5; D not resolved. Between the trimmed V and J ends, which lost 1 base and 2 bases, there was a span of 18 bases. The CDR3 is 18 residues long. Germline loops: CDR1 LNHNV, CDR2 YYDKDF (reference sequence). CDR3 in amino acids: CATSRGPLFLEGNQPQHF. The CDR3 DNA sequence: TGTGCCACCAGCAGAGGCCCCCTTTTCTTGGAGGGCAATCAGCCCCAGCATTTT.

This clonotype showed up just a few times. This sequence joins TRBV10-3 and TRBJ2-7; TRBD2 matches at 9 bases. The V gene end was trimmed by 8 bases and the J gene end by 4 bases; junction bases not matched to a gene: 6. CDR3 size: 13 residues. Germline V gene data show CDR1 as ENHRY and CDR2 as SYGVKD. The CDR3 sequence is CAIGLAGVYEQYF. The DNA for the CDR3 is TGTGCCATCGGGTTAGCGGGAGTGTACGAGCAGTACTTC.

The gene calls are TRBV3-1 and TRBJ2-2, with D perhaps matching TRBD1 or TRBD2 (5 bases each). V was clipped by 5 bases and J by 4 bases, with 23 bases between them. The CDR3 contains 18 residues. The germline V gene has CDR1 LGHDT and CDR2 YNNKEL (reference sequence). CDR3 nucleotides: TGTGCCAGCAGCTTGTGGGGCGGGCCCCAGGTTGGCACCGGGGAGCTGTTTTTT. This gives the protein CASSLWGGPQVGTGELFF.

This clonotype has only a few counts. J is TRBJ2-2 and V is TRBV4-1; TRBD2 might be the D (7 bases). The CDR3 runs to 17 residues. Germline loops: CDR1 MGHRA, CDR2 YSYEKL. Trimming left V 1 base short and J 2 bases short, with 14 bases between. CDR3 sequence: CASSQVGRGPNTGELFF. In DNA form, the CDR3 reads TGCGCCAGCAGCCAAGTTGGGCGGGGGCCAAACACCGGGGAGCTGTTTTTT.

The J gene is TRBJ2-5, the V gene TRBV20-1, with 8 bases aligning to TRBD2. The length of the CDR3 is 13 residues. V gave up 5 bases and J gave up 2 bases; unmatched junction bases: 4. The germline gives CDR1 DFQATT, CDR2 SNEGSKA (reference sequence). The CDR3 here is CSAATSVQETQYF. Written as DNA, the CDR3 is TGCAGTGCTGCGACTAGCGTTCAAGAGACCCAGTACTTC.

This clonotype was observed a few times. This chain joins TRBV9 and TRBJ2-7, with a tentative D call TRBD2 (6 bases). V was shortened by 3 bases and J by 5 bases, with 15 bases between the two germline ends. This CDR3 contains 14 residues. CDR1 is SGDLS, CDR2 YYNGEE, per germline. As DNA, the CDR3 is TGTGCCAGCAGCGCCACGGGAGCCCTAGACGAGCAGTACTTC. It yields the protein CASSATGALDEQYF. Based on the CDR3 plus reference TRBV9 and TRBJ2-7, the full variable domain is DSGVTQTPKHLITATGQRVTLRCSPRSGDLSVYWYQQSLDQGLQFLIQYYNGEERAKGNILERFSAQQFPDLHSELNLSSLELGDSALYFCASSATGALDEQYFGPGTRLTVT.